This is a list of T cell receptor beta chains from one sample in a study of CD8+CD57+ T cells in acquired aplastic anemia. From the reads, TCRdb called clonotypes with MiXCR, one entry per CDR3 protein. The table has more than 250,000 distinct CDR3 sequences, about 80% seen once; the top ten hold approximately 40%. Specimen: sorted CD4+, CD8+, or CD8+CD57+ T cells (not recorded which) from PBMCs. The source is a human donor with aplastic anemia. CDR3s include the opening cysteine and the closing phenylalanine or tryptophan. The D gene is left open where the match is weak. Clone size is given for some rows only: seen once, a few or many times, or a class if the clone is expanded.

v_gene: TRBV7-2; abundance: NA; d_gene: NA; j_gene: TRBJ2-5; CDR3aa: CASSRAQGTKETEYF; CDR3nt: TGTGCCAGCAGCCGAGCCCAGGGGACAAAAGAGACCGAGTACTTC
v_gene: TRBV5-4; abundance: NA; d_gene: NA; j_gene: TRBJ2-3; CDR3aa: CASSVTSPSTDTQYF; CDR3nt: TGTGCCAGCAGCGTTACTAGCCCGAGCACAGATACGCAGTATTTT
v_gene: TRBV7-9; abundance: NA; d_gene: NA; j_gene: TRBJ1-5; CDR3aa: CASSFPRSGRSEDF; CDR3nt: TGTGCCAGCAGCTTTCCAAGAAGCGGGCGGAGCGAGGATTTT
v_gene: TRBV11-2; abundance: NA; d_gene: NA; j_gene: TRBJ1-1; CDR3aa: CASSWDGAGNTEAFF; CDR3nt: TGTGCCAGCAGCTGGGATGGAGCAGGGAACACTGAAGCTTTCTTT
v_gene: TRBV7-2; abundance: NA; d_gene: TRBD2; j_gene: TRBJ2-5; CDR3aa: CASSLRASGGTSETQYF; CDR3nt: TGTGCCAGCAGCCTAAGGGCTAGCGGGGGCACTTCTGAGACCCAGTACTTC
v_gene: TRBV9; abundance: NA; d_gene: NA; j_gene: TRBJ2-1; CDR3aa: CASSSGVNSGQFF; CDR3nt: TGTGCCAGCAGCTCCGGGGTTAATAGTGGACAGTTCTTC
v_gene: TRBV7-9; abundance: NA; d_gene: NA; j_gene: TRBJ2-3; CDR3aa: CAWIARVMYQDTQYF; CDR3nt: TGTGCCTGGATCGCGCGGGTAATGTACCAAGATACCCAGTATTTT
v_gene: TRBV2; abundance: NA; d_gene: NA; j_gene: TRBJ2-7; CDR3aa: CASRDGRGNYEQYF; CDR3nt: TGTGCCAGCAGGGACGGGCGGGGTAACTACGAGCAGTACTTC
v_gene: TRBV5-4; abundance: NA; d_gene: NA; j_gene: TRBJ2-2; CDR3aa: CASSFGGGELFF; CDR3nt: TGTGCCAGCAGCTTTGGTGGCGGGGAGCTGTTTTTT
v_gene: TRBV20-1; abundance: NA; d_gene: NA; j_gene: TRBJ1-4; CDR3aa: CSASSWGRKNEELFF; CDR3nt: TGCAGTGCCAGTAGTTGGGGACGCAAGAATGAAGAACTGTTTTTT
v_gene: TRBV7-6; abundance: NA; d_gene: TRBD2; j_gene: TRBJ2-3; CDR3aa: CASTLGRVPSGAKQYF; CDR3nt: TGTGCCAGCACCCTGGGGAGGGTCCCCTCTGGGGCCAAGCAGTATTTT
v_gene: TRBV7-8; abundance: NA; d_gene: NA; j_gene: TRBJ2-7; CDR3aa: CASSELERLLYEQYF; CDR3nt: TGTGCCAGCAGTGAACTAGAGCGTCTCCTCTACGAGCAGTACTTC
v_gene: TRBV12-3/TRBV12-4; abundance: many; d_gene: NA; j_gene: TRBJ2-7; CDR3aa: CASSFRGLAYEQYF; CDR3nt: TGTGCCAGCAGCTTCCGGGGCCTAGCCTACGAGCAGTACTTC
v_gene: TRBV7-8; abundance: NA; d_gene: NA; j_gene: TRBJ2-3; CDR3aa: CASSFHRDGTALSF; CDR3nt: TGTGCCAGCAGCTTTCATCGAGACGGGACTGCCCTTTCCTTT
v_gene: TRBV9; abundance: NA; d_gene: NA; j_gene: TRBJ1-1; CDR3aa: CASSVGSDTQSVAFF; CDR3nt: TGTGCCAGCAGCGTAGGTTCCGATACGCAGTCTGTTGCTTTCTTT
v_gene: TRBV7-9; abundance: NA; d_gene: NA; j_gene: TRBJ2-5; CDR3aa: CASSGVSIPETQYF; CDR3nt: TGTGCCAGCAGCGGGGTTTCGATCCCTGAGACCCAGTACTTC
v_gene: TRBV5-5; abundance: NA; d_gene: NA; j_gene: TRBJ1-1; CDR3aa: CASSQGRRVPEAFF; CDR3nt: TGTGCCAGCAGCCAAGGTAGGAGGGTTCCGGAAGCTTTCTTT